This section outlines one T cell receptor beta chain sequence together with its context. No antigen is known for it. These data belong to a study of a mutant IDH1 vaccine in newly diagnosed glioma. Generated by immunoSEQ multiplex PCR, the TCRdb table keeps only in-frame clones and is missing some. Here the sample spans about 60,000 clones, 75% to 90% being singletons. As for time point: week 23, last vaccination. Topical imiquimod was applied with each vaccine dose, which held 300 ug of mutant IDH1 20-mer peptide. Astrocytomas found in donors were new, WHO grade 3 or 4, IDH1-mutant and ATRX-lost. General study findings and limits: Changes in top peripheral clonotypes did not appear linked to pseudoprogression.

The sample here was PBMCs, taken from a glioma patient whose treatment included an IDH1 peptide vaccine. The TCR was taken from a man younger than 35 with glioma.

DNA of the CDR3: TGCGCCAGCAGCCCGACAGGGCTCAATTCACCCCTCCACTTT. Encoded protein: CASSPTGLNSPLHF. This chain uses TRBV4-3 with TRBJ1-6; 7 bases map to TRBD1. After removal of 4 bases from V and 7 bases from J, the junction contained 4 bases not matched to a gene. The CDR3 is 14 residues long. Germline lookup yields CDR1 LGHNA and CDR2 YSLEER.